This TCR beta chain is from a study of PD-1 blockade in mismatch repair-deficient tumors. Across the study: All were previously treated, progressing patients with about 12 mismatch repair-deficient cancer types. Study outcomes and limitations: After pembrolizumab, tumor-resident clones rose rapidly, then generally contracted before radiologic responses.

Trimming left V 3 bases short and J 4 bases short, with 15 bases between. The CDR3 sequence is 15 residues long. Germline V gene sequence: CDR1 GTSNPN, CDR2 SVGIG (reference sequence). To note about this clone: Its antigen is currently unknown.

Every patient had mismatch repair deficiency by PCR or immunohistochemistry. TCRs were sequenced from a few patients responding to pembrolizumab. The assay was immunoSEQ multiplex PCR, and TCRdb's table has in-frame clones only and misses some. The table records some 130,000 clones, roughly 86% of them present only once. This TCR was recovered from an adult with mismatch repair-deficient cancer. The chain uses TRBV30 and TRBJ1-4; D gene ambiguous. This material consisted of peripheral blood, taken approximately 69 weeks after starting pembrolizumab. The DNA of the CDR3 is TGTGCCTGGAGGGCCGTGGTCAGCCTTAATGAAAAACTGTTTTTT. This encodes CAWRAVVSLNEKLFF.